This TCR beta chain was captured in a study of cytomegalovirus exposure and HLA in healthy donors. Study context: The study placed 80% to 85% of its 398 genotyped donors in the Caucasian-associated ancestry cluster.

The study, taken as a whole, reports: CMV serostatus was the sole immune exposure information available. Presence/absence results assume similar sequencing depth per donor, which may not hold. Reports showed the classifier diagnosing cytomegalovirus status with high specificity and sensitivity.

PCR employed 60 Vbeta and 13 Jbeta primers. The data were produced by immunoSEQ multiplex PCR, yet TCRdb's version contains in-frame clones alone and is incomplete. The table records 30,000 or so clones, about 65% of them present only once. Note on this clone: Its matching antigen is unknown.

This CDR3 comprises 13 residues. Germline V gene sequence: CDR1 MGHRA, CDR2 YSYEKL. The V gene lost 5 bases and the J gene lost 5 bases, with 12 bases spanning the gap. This TCR came from a man aged 45-60 years in good health and CMV-seropositive. The sample taken for sequencing was PBMCs. The rearrangement uses TRBV4-1 and TRBJ1-2; D is perhaps TRBD1 (6 bases). CDR3 in DNA: TGCGCCAGCAGCTATTCAGGGGAGTATGGCTACACCTTC. It codes for CASSYSGEYGYTF.